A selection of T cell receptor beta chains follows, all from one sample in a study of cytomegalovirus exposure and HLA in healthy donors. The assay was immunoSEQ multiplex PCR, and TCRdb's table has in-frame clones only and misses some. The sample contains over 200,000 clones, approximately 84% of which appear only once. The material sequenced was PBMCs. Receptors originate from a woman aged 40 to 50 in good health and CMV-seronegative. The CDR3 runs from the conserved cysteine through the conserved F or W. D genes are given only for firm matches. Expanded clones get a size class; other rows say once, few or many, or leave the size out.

CASTRSGGVGYTF TGTGCCAGCACTCGCTCAGGGGGCGTTGGCTACACCTTC TRBJ1-2 TRBD1 TRBV2 NA
CASSIAGSGIDEKLFF TGTGCCAGTAGTATAGCAGGGTCTGGAATAGATGAAAAACTGTTTTTT TRBJ1-4 NA TRBV19 NA
CASSLVEGAFF TGTGCCAGCAGCTTAGTTGAGGGCGCTTTCTTT TRBJ1-1 NA TRBV7-9 NA
CASSSGQNYGYTF TGTGCCAGCAGTTCGGGACAGAACTATGGCTACACCTTC TRBJ1-2 TRBD1 TRBV6-6 NA
CASSDSKWDREMHTEAFF TGTGCCAGCAGTGACTCGAAATGGGACAGGGAGATGCACACTGAAGCTTTCTTT TRBJ1-1 TRBD1 TRBV6-4 NA
CASSFRQALHEKLFF TGTGCCAGCAGTTTCCGACAGGCCCTTCATGAAAAACTGTTTTTT TRBJ1-4 NA TRBV27 NA
CASRKIRLAGGPSRTTDTQYF TGCGCCAGCAGGAAAATCCGACTAGCGGGGGGGCCTAGCAGGACCACAGATACGCAGTATTTT TRBJ2-3 TRBD2 TRBV5-1 NA
CASSLRGGEGTQYF TGTGCCAGCAGCTTACGCGGGGGGGAGGGGACCCAGTACTTC TRBJ2-5 TRBD2 TRBV7-3 NA
CNTGDSSDF TGCAACACAGGAGACAGTTCGGATTTT TRBJ2-3 NA TRBV29-1 NA
CASSLGGQLAGNTIYF TGTGCCAGCAGCTTAGGAGGACAGTTAGCTGGAAACACCATATATTTT TRBJ1-3 NA TRBV11-2 NA
CASSRGWQGVGTQYF TGTGCCAGCAGCCGGGGGTGGCAGGGGGTTGGGACCCAGTACTTC TRBJ2-5 NA TRBV11-3 NA
CASSLFGGAGELFF TGTGCCAGCAGCCTCTTTGGGGGGGCAGGGGAGCTGTTTTTT TRBJ2-2 NA TRBV5-6 NA
CASSPGTGVEQYF TGTGCCAGCAGCCCCGGGACAGGGGTCGAGCAGTACTTC TRBJ2-7 TRBD1 TRBV7-9 NA
CASSLLAGDYNEQFF TGTGCCAGCAGCTTACTAGCGGGGGATTACAATGAGCAGTTCTTC TRBJ2-1 TRBD2 TRBV6-4 NA
CASSSSRSVGTGELFF TGTGCCAGCAGTTCTTCTAGGTCCGTTGGCACCGGGGAGCTGTTTTTT TRBJ2-2 NA TRBV6-5 once
CASSIKRGSNQPQHF TGTGCCAGCAGTATCAAACGGGGAAGCAATCAGCCCCAGCATTTT TRBJ1-5 NA TRBV9 NA
CASSPGQRVSGSLEQYF TGTGCCAGCAGCCCAGGCCAGAGGGTTAGTGGGTCGCTTGAGCAGTACTTC TRBJ2-7 NA TRBV7-2 NA
CASSQSGTGELFF TGCGCCAGCAGCCAAAGCGGCACCGGGGAGCTGTTTTTT TRBJ2-2 NA TRBV4-1 NA
CASSLIAGQGVSSTGELFF TGTGCCAGCAGCTTAATAGCGGGACAGGGGGTGTCGAGCACCGGGGAGCTGTTTTTT TRBJ2-2 TRBD1 TRBV7-3 NA
CASSKGTEAYGYTF TGCGCCAGCAGCAAAGGGACAGAAGCTTATGGCTACACCTTC TRBJ1-2 TRBD1 TRBV4-3 NA
CASSEALWAGNTEAFF TGTGCCAGCAGTGAAGCGCTTTGGGCCGGGAACACTGAAGCTTTCTTT TRBJ1-1 NA TRBV6-1 NA
CAWGETGVTDTQYF TGTGCCTGGGGCGAGACAGGGGTCACAGATACGCAGTATTTT TRBJ2-3 TRBD1 TRBV30 NA
CARGGAGKNQPQHF TGTGCCAGGGGGGGGGCGGGAAAGAATCAGCCCCAGCATTTT TRBJ1-5 NA TRBV2 NA
CSAAPQWEQFF TGCAGTGCCGCCCCCCAGTGGGAGCAGTTCTTC TRBJ2-1 NA TRBV20-1 NA
CASNWGQGARGYTF TGTGCCAGCAATTGGGGACAGGGGGCACGTGGCTACACCTTC TRBJ1-2 TRBD1 TRBV6-1 NA
CAYQQTINTEAFF TGTGCCTATCAACAGACAATCAACACTGAAGCTTTCTTT TRBJ1-1 NA TRBV30 NA
CASSLVAGAVGEQYF TGTGCCAGCAGCTTAGTTGCGGGGGCCGTGGGGGAGCAGTACTTC TRBJ2-7 NA TRBV11-2 NA
CASRDRPTNEKLFF TGTGCCAGCAGAGACAGGCCAACTAATGAAAAACTGTTTTTT TRBJ1-4 NA TRBV6-6 few
CASSLGRYQQPQHF TGTGCCAGCAGTTTGGGCAGGTATCAACAGCCCCAGCATTTT TRBJ1-5 NA TRBV28 NA
CASRSSGGPGDTQYF TGTGCCAGCAGGAGTAGCGGGGGCCCTGGAGATACGCAGTATTTT TRBJ2-3 TRBD2 TRBV6-4 NA
CASSFAAGAYEQYF TGTGCCAGCAGCTTTGCAGCCGGGGCCTACGAGCAGTACTTC TRBJ2-7 NA TRBV7-9 NA
CAWSVGGGNEQFF TGTGCCTGGAGTGTGGGCGGCGGGAATGAGCAGTTCTTC TRBJ2-1 NA TRBV30 NA
CATSRVRGSSYNSPLHF TGTGCCACCAGCAGAGTAAGGGGTAGCTCCTATAATTCACCCCTCCACTTT TRBJ1-6 NA TRBV15 NA
CASSGGDTDTQYF TGTGCCAGCTCCGGGGGTGACACAGATACGCAGTATTTT TRBJ2-3 NA TRBV9 NA
CASSETVNYGYTF TGTGCCAGCAGTGAAACAGTAAACTATGGCTACACCTTC TRBJ1-2 NA TRBV25-1 NA
CASSPWSGGGGYTF TGTGCCAGCAGCCCCTGGTCAGGGGGAGGCGGCTACACCTTC TRBJ1-2 TRBD1 TRBV7-9 NA
CASSLAGGTVNEKLFF TGCGCCAGCAGCTTGGCCGGTGGGACAGTCAATGAAAAACTGTTTTTT TRBJ1-4 TRBD1 TRBV5-1 NA
CASSVGLAGPYNEQFF TGTGCCAGCAGCGTAGGACTAGCGGGACCTTACAATGAGCAGTTCTTC TRBJ2-1 TRBD2 TRBV7-2 NA
CASSLGGGTQFF TGTGCCAGCAGCTTAGGCGGGGGGACCCAGTTCTTC TRBJ2-1 TRBD2 TRBV11-1 NA
CATSRMTGGVNTEAFF TGTGCCACCAGCAGAATGACAGGGGGCGTGAACACTGAAGCTTTCTTT TRBJ1-1 TRBD1 TRBV15 NA